These 28 T cell receptor beta chains originate from one sample sequenced in a study of shared clonotypes between healthy human individuals. Generated by immunoSEQ multiplex PCR, the TCRdb table keeps only in-frame clones and is missing some. This sample yields under 2,000,000 clones, of which over 85% are seen a single time; 1% to 1.5% belongs to the top ten. In the naive CD8 group, cells lacked CD45RO and were positively selected for CCR7, so terminally differentiated effector memory CD45RA+ cells were left out. The sample taken for sequencing was naive CD8+ T cells sorted from blood. These receptors were taken from a man between 18 and 35 years old in good health.

The rearrangement links TRBV7-8 to TRBJ2-7; 7 nucleotides line up with TRBD2. V dropped 1 base and J dropped 1; count of bases not matched to a gene: 10. This CDR3 comprises 17 residues. CDR1 is SGHVS, CDR2 FQNEAQ, per germline. The CDR3: CASSLGLSGGRSYEQYF. Here the CDR3 DNA reads TGTGCCAGCAGCTTAGGTCTCTCGGGCGGGAGATCCTACGAGCAGTACTTC.

As regards this clone: Other DNA sequences within the sample encode an identical CDR3. The genes are TRBV4-1 and TRBJ2-7, with TRBD2 matching over 8 bases. V dropped 0 bases and J dropped 3; count of bases not matched to a gene: 4. CDR1 and CDR2 from the germline V gene are MGHRA and YSYEKL. There are 15 residues in the CDR3. The CDR3 loop is CASSQEASGSYEQYF. The CDR3 region has the DNA TGCGCCAGCAGCCAAGAGGCCAGCGGGAGCTACGAGCAGTACTTC.

The J gene is TRBJ2-3, the V gene TRBV14; D possibly matches TRBD1 or TRBD2 (5 bases each). Germline V gene lookup returns CDR1 SGHDN and CDR2 FVKESK. With 6 bases removed from V and 4 bases from J, the gap between germline ends came to 14 bases. CDR3 size: 14 residues. This CDR3 is CASSQARGADTQYF. The CDR3 region has the DNA TGTGCCAGCAGTCAGGCGAGGGGCGCAGATACGCAGTATTTT.

The chain employs TRBV5-1 and TRBJ2-5, with a tentative D call TRBD2 (5 bases). The CDR3 has 14 residues. CDR1 is SGHRS, CDR2 YFSETQ, per germline. V was cut by 5 bases and J by 5 bases, with 16 bases left in between. DNA for the CDR3: TGCGCCAGCAGTCCGATAGCGTTTCAGGAGACCCAGTACTTC. Protein: CASSPIAFQETQYF.

The chain combines TRBV6-1 with TRBJ2-5; tentative D call: TRBD1 (6 bases). Gene TRBJ2-7 matches the end of the DNA better, so the J call may be wrong. Germline-derived CDR1 and CDR2 are MNHNS and SASEGT. CDR3 length equals 11 residues. The CDR3 loop is CASKQGHEQYF. The CDR3 DNA is TGTGCCAGCAAACAGGGCCACGAGCAGTACTTC.

This chain links TRBV19 with TRBJ2-3; 11 bases are a match to TRBD2. Germline V gene data show CDR1 as LNHDA and CDR2 as SQIVND (reference sequence). CDR3 length equals 16 residues. Germline trimming cut 3 bases from V and 4 bases from J; bases unmatched to any gene: 6. Written as DNA, the CDR3 is TGTGCCAGTAGTATGCTGACTAGCGGGATTTCAGATACGCAGTATTTT. Protein: CASSMLTSGISDTQYF.

J is TRBJ2-3 and V is TRBV5-6; unclear D gene. The germline V and J ends were trimmed by 5 bases and 0 bases, with 7 bases remaining between them. The CDR3 is made up of 13 amino acids. Germline lookup yields CDR1 SGHDT and CDR2 YYEEEE. In DNA form, the CDR3 reads TGTGCCAGCAGGAGCGAGAGCACAGATACGCAGTATTTT. Translation gives CASRSESTDTQYF.

The J gene is TRBJ2-1, the V gene TRBV11-2; D is ambiguous. CDR3 length: 11 amino acids. Trimming stripped 8 bases from V and 8 bases from J, with 10 bases between. Germline CDR1 reads SGHAT; CDR2 reads FQNNGV. The CDR3 is CASQLWDEQFF. The CDR3 region has the DNA TGTGCCAGCCAGTTGTGGGATGAGCAGTTCTTC.

The V call is TRBV2, the J call TRBJ2-2; either TRBD1 or TRBD2 may fit D (5 bases each). The CDR3 has 18 amino acids. The V end lost 4 bases, the J end lost 0 bases, and 18 bases lay between the germline ends. Germline V gene data show CDR1 as SNHLY and CDR2 as FYNNEI. The CDR3 nucleotides are TGTGCCAGCAGTGTAACTAGTTTTGGGGGAGCGAACACCGGGGAGCTGTTTTTT. It encodes CASSVTSFGGANTGELFF.

J is TRBJ1-4 and V is TRBV4-1; a possible D gene is TRBD1 (6 bases). Germline V gives CDR1 MGHRA, CDR2 YSYEKL. The CDR3 extends over 17 amino acids. With 0 bases removed from V and 0 bases from J, the gap between germline ends came to 11 bases. CDR3 loop: CASSQEQGSATNEKLFF. CDR3 coding DNA: TGCGCCAGCAGCCAAGAACAGGGTTCTGCAACTAATGAAAAACTGTTTTTT.

Worth noting for this clone: Within the sample, other DNA sequences also encode this same CDR3. V is TRBV5-1 and J is TRBJ2-2, with D uncertain. The ends were cut back, 0 bases at V and 6 bases at J, with 6 bases in the middle. The CDR3 length is 13 residues. Germline values: CDR1 SGHRS, CDR2 YFSETQ. The CDR3: CASSLEGPGELFF. The CDR3 DNA is TGCGCCAGCAGCTTGGAGGGCCCCGGGGAGCTGTTTTTT. The entire variable domain, with the rest obtained from reference TRBV5-1 and TRBJ2-2, is as follows: KAGVTQTPRYLIKTRGQQVTLSCSPISGHRSVSWYQQTPGQGLQFLFEYFSETQRNKGNFPGRFSGRQFSNSRSEMNVSTLELGDSALYLCASSLEGPGELFFGEGSRLTVL.

The chain combines TRBV10-1 with TRBJ2-7; D possibly corresponds to TRBD2 (5 bases). Per germline, CDR1 WNHNN and CDR2 SYGVQD (reference sequence). The CDR3 spans 15 residues. The V and J ends lost 3 bases and 0 bases respectively, with 12 bases between them. The CDR3 reads CASSDGLMSSYEQYF. DNA for the CDR3: TGCGCCAGCAGTGACGGACTTATGAGCTCCTACGAGCAGTACTTC.

The CDR3 region is CASSFQNEQYF. The CDR3 DNA follows: TGTGCCAGCAGCTTCCAGAACGAGCAGTACTTC. This chain joins TRBV5-8 and TRBJ2-7; D gene uncertain. The germline V gene has CDR1 SGHTS and CDR2 YDEGEE. This CDR3 region has 11 residues. Trimming shortened V by 2 bases and J by 5 bases, and 5 bases separated the two germline ends.

The chain couples TRBV27 to TRBJ2-3; 9 positions match TRBD1. The CDR3 runs to 15 residues. Per the germline V gene, CDR1 is MNHEY and CDR2 is SMNVEV (reference sequence). Trimming took 4 bases from V and 4 from J; bases not matched to a gene: 6. The CDR3: CASSSTGGWADTQYF. CDR3 DNA: TGTGCCAGCAGTTCCACAGGGGGCTGGGCAGATACGCAGTATTTT.

The CDR3 DNA reads as TGCGCCAGCAGTGAGGCAGGGGGTCAGCCCCAGCATTTT. It is translated as CASSEAGGQPQHF. The chain employs TRBV10-2 and TRBJ1-5; TRBD1 matches 7 bases. Per the germline V gene, CDR1 is WSHSY and CDR2 is SAAADI. The CDR3 consists of 13 residues. V lost 2 bases and J lost 6; bases outside the gene matches: 1.

The chain combines TRBV19 with TRBJ2-7, with D uncertain. The CDR3 is 14 amino acids. V was pared by 5 bases and J by 0 bases, with 11 bases between. Germline V gene sequence: CDR1 LNHDA, CDR2 SQIVND (reference sequence). CDR3 residues: CASSAPQSSYEQYF. CDR3 coding DNA: TGTGCCAGTAGTGCACCCCAGTCCTCCTACGAGCAGTACTTC.

The gene calls are TRBV4-3 and TRBJ2-3; 8 nucleotides agree with TRBD1. The CDR3 sequence is 16 residues long. Germline V lookup: CDR1 LGHNA, CDR2 YSLEER. The trim removed 0 bases at V and 0 bases at J, leaving 2 bases unmatched. Here the CDR3 DNA reads TGCGCCAGCAGCCAAGAACGACAGGGGAGCACAGATACGCAGTATTTT. Translating it yields CASSQERQGSTDTQYF.

The J gene is TRBJ1-2, the V gene TRBV19, with D perhaps matching TRBD1 (5 bases). CDR3 size: 11 residues. CDR1 is LNHDA and CDR2 is SQIVND in the germline V gene (reference sequence). V lost 7 bases and J lost 8, with 11 bases in between. The CDR3 region has the DNA TGTGCCAGTAATCCGGGGCTCGGCTACACCTTC. It is translated as CASNPGLGYTF.

Concerning this clone: The junction differs from germline at one of its ends, possibly a read error. V is TRBV7-7 and J is TRBJ2-1; D not certain. This CDR3 spans 16 amino acids. Germline values: CDR1 SSHAT, CDR2 FNYEAQ (reference sequence). The CDR3 protein is CASSLGLSSSYNEQFF. The CDR3 nucleotides are TGTGCTAGCAGCTTAGGGCTGTCGAGCTCCTACAATGAGCAGTTCTTC.

This chain links TRBV7-2 with TRBJ2-7; the D gene could be TRBD1 or TRBD2 (6 bases each). CDR3 length equals 13 residues. The germline V gene has CDR1 SGHTA and CDR2 FQGNSA. V was cut by 5 bases and J by 9 bases, with 17 bases left in between. CDR3 DNA: TGTGCCAGCAGCCCGCTGGGGGGCGCGGTGCAGTACTTC. As protein: CASSPLGGAVQYF.

About this clone itself: At the DNA level, this CDR3 is encoded by other sequences in the same sample as well. The genes are TRBV4-1 and TRBJ2-7, with 8 bases that match TRBD1. Germline V lookup: CDR1 MGHRA, CDR2 YSYEKL. The ends lost 0 bases at V and 3 bases at J; junction bases unmatched: 4. The length of the CDR3 is 15 residues. CDR3 residues: CASSQDRTGGYEQYF. CDR3 nucleotide sequence: TGCGCCAGCAGCCAAGATAGAACAGGGGGCTACGAGCAGTACTTC.

The rearrangement links TRBV21-1 to TRBJ2-1; the D segment call TRBD2 is taken from the table without a DNA check. TRBV21-1 is deemed a pseudogene. The CDR3 loop spans 16 amino acids. The CDR3 here is CASSGQGLADYNEQFF. DNA for the CDR3: TGTGCCAGCAGCGGCCAGGGACTAGCGGACTACAATGAGCAGTTCTTC.

The chain uses TRBV2 and TRBJ2-2; 13 nucleotides align to TRBD2. This CDR3 region has 16 residues. CDR1 and CDR2 from the germline V gene are SNHLY and FYNNEI. V lost 6 bases to trimming and J lost 1 base; unmatched junction nucleotides: 2. This CDR3 reads CASRGLAGMNTGELFF. In DNA, the CDR3 is TGTGCCAGCAGGGGACTAGCGGGAATGAACACCGGGGAGCTGTTTTTT. The entire variable domain, with the rest obtained from reference TRBV2 and TRBJ2-2, is as follows: EPEVTQTPSHQVTQMGQEVILRCVPISNHLYFYWYRQILGQKVEFLVSFYNNEISEKSEIFDDQFSVERPDGSNFTLKIRSTKLEDSAMYFCASRGLAGMNTGELFFGEGSRLTVL.

The gene calls are TRBV5-6 and TRBJ1-4; possibly TRBD1 for D (5 bases). V dropped 4 bases and J dropped 0 bases, with 10 bases sitting between them. CDR3 length: 15 amino acids. Germline assignment: CDR1 SGHDT and CDR2 YYEEEE. As DNA, the CDR3 is TGTGCCAGCAGCGGGGACGGAGCAACTAATGAAAAACTGTTTTTT. It yields the protein CASSGDGATNEKLFF.

This rearrangement joins TRBV6-5 to TRBJ2-7; 7 bases match TRBD2. The CDR3 is 15 residues long. The germline CDR1 and CDR2 sequences are MNHEY and SVGAGI. Trimming at V came to 2 bases and at J to 2 bases, leaving 6 bases not matched to a gene. The DNA of the CDR3 is TGTGCCAGCAGTTACCTTTCTAGCGGACCCTACGAGCAGTACTTC. Protein: CASSYLSSGPYEQYF.

The V gene is TRBV2, the J gene TRBJ2-7, with D tentatively TRBD1 (6 bases). This CDR3 region has 13 residues. Trimming took 5 bases from V and 4 from J, leaving 12 bases between them. CDR1 and CDR2 from the germline V gene are SNHLY and FYNNEI. CDR3 region: CASSRTANYEQYF. CDR3 coding DNA: TGTGCCAGCAGTAGGACAGCCAATTACGAGCAGTACTTC.

The chain joins TRBV7-9 to TRBJ2-7, with D perhaps TRBD2 (5 bases). Deletions cut 4 bases from V and 2 bases from J, with 9 bases between. The germline V gene has CDR1 SEHNR and CDR2 FQNEAQ (reference sequence). The CDR3 has 13 amino acids. The CDR3: CASSSGSTYEQYF. The CDR3 DNA is TGTGCCAGCAGCTCGGGGAGTACCTACGAGCAGTACTTC.

The chain combines TRBV4-3 with TRBJ2-1; 7 nucleotides agree with TRBD2. Germline CDR1 is LGHNA and CDR2 is YSLEER. This CDR3 comprises 18 residues. The J segment lost 2 bases and the V segment lost 0 bases, leaving 10 bases of the junction unmatched. This CDR3 reads CASSQDPWGGAPYNEQFF. The DNA for the CDR3 is TGCGCCAGCAGCCAAGACCCTTGGGGAGGGGCTCCCTACAATGAGCAGTTCTTC.